This T cell receptor beta chain was obtained from a study of T cell responses to AZD1222 COVID-19 vaccine. Whole-study findings and limits: At baseline, just a handful of AZD1222 recipients tested seropositive. White British ancestry dominated among donors, who included more females, and clonal diversity was possibly underestimated. Samples come after the peak T cell response, not at day 14. Spike-wide coverage was observed for vaccine-associated CD4 TCRs, with dominant responses at 160-218 and 743-854.

Concerning this clone: Its specificity is not known.

Clones were read by immunoSEQ multiplex PCR, and TCRdb kept only the in-frame ones, dropping some. The sample has approximately 67,000 clones; less than 90% are singletons. V was pared by 0 bases and J by 10 bases, with 8 bases between. Germline-derived CDR1 and CDR2 are SGDLS and YYNGEE. This CDR3 is 12 amino acids long. Sample: peripheral blood, taken on day 0 of AZD1222 vaccination. This TCR was sampled from an adult in good health. V is TRBV9 and J is TRBJ2-1; D call uncertain. The CDR3 loop is CASSVDLDEQFF. The CDR3 DNA sequence: TGTGCCAGCAGCGTAGACTTAGACGAGCAGTTCTTC.